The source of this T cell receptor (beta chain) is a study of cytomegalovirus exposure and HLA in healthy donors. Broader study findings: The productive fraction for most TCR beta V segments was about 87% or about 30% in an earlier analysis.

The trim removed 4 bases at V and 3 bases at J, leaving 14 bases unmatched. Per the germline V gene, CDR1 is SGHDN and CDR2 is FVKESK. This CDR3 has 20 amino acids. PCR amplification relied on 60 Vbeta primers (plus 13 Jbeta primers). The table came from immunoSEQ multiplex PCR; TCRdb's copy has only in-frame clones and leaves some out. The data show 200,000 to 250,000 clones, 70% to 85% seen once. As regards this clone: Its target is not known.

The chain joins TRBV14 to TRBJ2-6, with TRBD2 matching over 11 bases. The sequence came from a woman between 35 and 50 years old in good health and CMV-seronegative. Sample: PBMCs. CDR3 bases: TGTGCCAGCAGCCCCCCTAATAGCGGGGGGGCCGGCTATGGGGCCAACGTCCTGACTTTC. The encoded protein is CASSPPNSGGAGYGANVLTF.